This is a list of T cell receptor beta chains from one sample in a study of CD8 T cells in Susac syndrome. TCRdb called the immunoSEQ multiplex PCR reads again in MiXCR, with one record for every CDR3 protein. The sample includes some 300,000 distinct CDR3 sequences, around 89% of them seen just once. The sample taken for sequencing was CD8+ T cells from PBMCs. These receptors were obtained from a human donor with multiple sclerosis. The CDR3 runs from the conserved cysteine through the conserved F or W. The D gene is left open where the match is weak. A row's size may be missing; if present it is once, few, many or a size class.

V	D	size	J	DNA	CDR3
TRBV10-3	TRBD2	.	TRBJ2-5	TGTGCCACTTTCGAAGGCGGGGGGGCCCAAGAGACCCAGTACTTC	CATFEGGGAQETQYF
TRBV20-1	.	.	TRBJ1-5	TGCAGTGCTCCCTTGTTGGGAAATCAGCCCCAGCATTTT	CSAPLLGNQPQHF
TRBV19	.	.	TRBJ2-1	TGTGCCAGTAGTAGGAGCGGCCCTCTCTACAATGAGCAGTTCTTC	CASSRSGPLYNEQFF
TRBV6-2/TRBV6-3	.	.	TRBJ2-7	TGTGCCAGCAGTTACGCCCGGGCCCCCAGCGGCGAGCAGTACTTC	CASSYARAPSGEQYF
TRBV28	TRBD1	.	TRBJ2-5	TGTGCCAGCAGTTCCCCTTATCACAACAACAGACAGGGGGCGGGGGAGACCCAGTACTTC	CASSSPYHNNRQGAGETQYF
TRBV21-1	.	.	TRBJ1-5	TGTGCCAGCAGGATGTTCTACAGGACCGCTAGCAATCAGCCCCAGCATTTT	CASRMFYRTASNQPQHF
TRBV28	.	.	TRBJ2-1	TGTGCCAGCAGTCCCCCGCCTATTTATGAGCAGTTCTTC	CASSPPPIYEQFF
TRBV20-1	.	.	TRBJ2-7	TGCAGTGCGGATGACCGGGAGCACTCCTACGAGCAGTACTTC	CSADDREHSYEQYF
TRBV28	TRBD2	few	TRBJ2-5	TGTGCCAGCAGTTATTACGGGGGGGAGACCCAGTACTTC	CASSYYGGETQYF
TRBV7-9	TRBD2	.	TRBJ2-7	TGTGCCTCTGGAGGACTAGCGTGGGAGCAGTACTTC	CASGGLAWEQYF
TRBV30	.	.	TRBJ1-3	TGTGCCTGGACTTCCACATGGGTAGAAGGAAACACCATATATTTT	CAWTSTWVEGNTIYF
TRBV2	.	.	TRBJ2-7	TGTGCCAGCAGTGCCTGGGGGGTCTACGAGCAGTACTTC	CASSAWGVYEQYF
TRBV28	.	.	TRBJ1-5	TGTGCCAGCACCTCCCTCGGACAAATGAATCAGCCCCAGCATTTT	CASTSLGQMNQPQHF
TRBV15	TRBD1	.	TRBJ2-1	TGTGCCACCAGCAGAGAGTTGGGACAGGGGCGGGACAATGAGCAGTTCTTC	CATSRELGQGRDNEQFF
TRBV6-2/TRBV6-3	TRBD2	.	TRBJ2-7	TGTGCCAGCAGTTACCTAGCGGGAGGGTTCTACGAGCAGTACTTC	CASSYLAGGFYEQYF
TRBV10-3	.	.	TRBJ2-1	TGTGCCATCAGTGAGTCCAGGGAAAGACCCTACAATGAGCAGTTCTTC	CAISESRERPYNEQFF
TRBV6-1	.	.	TRBJ2-5	TGTGCCAGCAGTGAAGAGTGGGGGGCTGGGGAGACCCAGTACTTC	CASSEEWGAGETQYF
TRBV7-7	.	.	TRBJ1-5	TGTGCTAGCAGCCCCCGGGTGCCCGGTGTTCAGCCCCAGCATTTT	CASSPRVPGVQPQHF
TRBV4-3	.	.	TRBJ2-5	TGCGCCAGCAGCCAAGATTGGCAGGGGCCAGAGACCCAGTACTTC	CASSQDWQGPETQYF
TRBV20-1	.	.	TRBJ1-5	TGCAGTGCGGTCGACCCCATTTATAGCAATCAGCCCCAGCATTTT	CSAVDPIYSNQPQHF
TRBV29-1	.	once	TRBJ2-1	TGCAGCGTTCCTAAGGGGTTAGTTTTCAATGAGCAGTTCTTC	CSVPKGLVFNEQFF
TRBV5-1	TRBD2	.	TRBJ2-7	TGCGCCAGCAGCTTGGCTGTGGCGGGAGCCTACGAGCAGTACTTC	CASSLAVAGAYEQYF
TRBV4-1	.	.	TRBJ2-3	TGCGCCAGCAGCCAAGAACAGGGGGCCTTAGCGGGGGTAGATACGCAGTATTTT	CASSQEQGALAGVDTQYF
TRBV7-6	.	.	TRBJ1-2	TGTGCCAGCAGCTCAACGATCGACAGTGCCTATGGCTACACCTTC	CASSSTIDSAYGYTF
TRBV27	.	.	TRBJ2-3	TGTGCCAGCAGTTCTAGGACAGCGCTAGCTAGCACAGATACGCAGTATTTT	CASSSRTALASTDTQYF
TRBV4-2	TRBD2	.	TRBJ2-1	TGTGCCAGCAGCCAAGAACTAGCGGGAGGACTATCCTACAATGAGCAGTTCTTC	CASSQELAGGLSYNEQFF
TRBV19	.	.	TRBJ2-4	TGTGCCAGTAGTGTGGGGCTGGAAAACATTCAGTACTTC	CASSVGLENIQYF
TRBV27	.	.	TRBJ2-1	TGTGCCAGCAGTTTATTGGGACTCACCAGCGGCAATGAGCAGTTCTTC	CASSLLGLTSGNEQFF
TRBV9	.	.	TRBJ2-5	TGTGCCAGCAGCGCCCCGGTCGGGGGCCGCCTCCAAGAGACCCAGTACTTC	CASSAPVGGRLQETQYF
TRBV27	.	once	TRBJ2-1	TGTGCCAGCAGTAAACTCTTCCTCGGACAGCCTGAGCAGTTCTTC	CASSKLFLGQPEQFF
TRBV14	TRBD1	.	TRBJ2-1	TGTGCCAGCAGCATCTACCGGGACAGGGGAGGCGATGAGCAGTTCTTC	CASSIYRDRGGDEQFF
TRBV11-2	.	.	TRBJ1-2	TGTGCCAGCAGCTTAGTTTCTGGTGGCTACACCTTC	CASSLVSGGYTF
TRBV29-1	.	.	TRBJ1-2	TGCAGCGTTGAGACAGAGGAGGGCTACACCTTC	CSVETEEGYTF
TRBV6-5	.	once	TRBJ1-1	TGTGCCAGCAGTTATGTGGGGCCCCGCGAAGAGTTCTTT	CASSYVGPREEFF
TRBV30	.	.	TRBJ2-3	TGTGCCTGGAGTGGAGGAGGGGGAACGAGGAATACGCAGTATTTT	CAWSGGGGTRNTQYF
TRBV9	TRBD1	.	TRBJ2-2	TGTGCCAGCAGCGGTGACAGGGGAGTAAGCACCGGGGAGCTGTTTTTT	CASSGDRGVSTGELFF
TRBV27	.	.	TRBJ2-2	TGTGCCAGCAGTCCTGGGTCCTACACCGGGGAGCTGTTTTTT	CASSPGSYTGELFF
TRBV9	TRBD2	.	TRBJ2-5	TGTGCCAGCAGCAAGCGGGGGGATCAAGAGACCCAGTACTTC	CASSKRGDQETQYF
TRBV12-3/TRBV12-4	.	.	TRBJ2-7	TGTGCCAGCAGTTTGCACAGGAGGATTTCGGGCGAGCAGTACTTC	CASSLHRRISGEQYF
TRBV28	.	.	TRBJ2-1	TGTGCCAGCAGTCTGGGTGGGCTCCTTAGCGGAGACGAGCAGTTCTTC	CASSLGGLLSGDEQFF
TRBV7-9	.	.	TRBJ2-7	TGTGCCAGCAGCTGGGACCAACACTACGAGCAGTACTTC	CASSWDQHYEQYF
TRBV12-3/TRBV12-4	.	.	TRBJ2-7	TGTGCCAGCGGGGCCGGGTTCTCCTACGAGCAGTACTTC	CASGAGFSYEQYF
TRBV29-1	.	.	TRBJ2-1	TGCAGCGTTGAAGGGCTAGAGATCCCCAATGAGCAGTTCTTC	CSVEGLEIPNEQFF